These T cell receptor beta chains were read from a single sample in a study of cytomegalovirus exposure and HLA in healthy donors. Sequencing used immunoSEQ multiplex PCR; TCRdb keeps in-frame clones, though not all of them. The sample gives some 100,000 clones, roughly 77% of which show up once; 4.5% to 5% is in the top ten. The sequencing input was PBMCs. Source of these receptors: a man in his forties or fifties in good health and CMV-seropositive. Both conserved end residues are part of each CDR3. The order of the fields is D gene, clone size, V gene, J gene, CDR3 protein, CDR3 DNA. A D gene is named only where the DNA matches it firmly. Some rows mark clone size as missing; the rest say once, few, many or name a class of expanded clone.

TRBD1	few	TRBV5-4	TRBJ2-6	CAGKQGASGANVLTF	TGTGCCGGCAAACAGGGGGCGTCTGGGGCCAACGTCCTGACTTTC
-	-	TRBV9	TRBJ2-5	CASSTSTAGRETQYF	TGTGCCAGCAGCACGTCGACCGCTGGGCGTGAGACCCAGTACTTC
TRBD2	-	TRBV7-3	TRBJ2-3	CASSRGGSTDTQYF	TGTGCCAGCAGCCGCGGGGGGAGCACAGATACGCAGTATTTT
TRBD2	-	TRBV5-4	TRBJ2-3	CASSLPALAGVTDTQYF	TGTGCCAGCAGCCTCCCCGCACTAGCGGGGGTCACAGATACGCAGTATTTT
TRBD1	-	TRBV4-3	TRBJ2-7	CASSLKPRQGSTVYEQYF	TGCGCCAGCAGCCTCAAACCCCGACAGGGAAGTACAGTCTACGAGCAGTACTTC
-	-	TRBV2	TRBJ2-7	CASSGPFYEQYF	TGTGCCAGCAGTGGGCCTTTCTACGAGCAGTACTTC
TRBD2	-	TRBV27	TRBJ2-1	CASSLWTSGRVNEQFF	TGTGCCAGCAGTTTGTGGACTAGCGGGAGGGTCAATGAGCAGTTCTTC
-	few	TRBV19	TRBJ1-1	CASSMRPKNTEAFF	TGTGCCAGTAGTATGCGGCCTAAGAACACTGAAGCTTTCTTT
TRBD1	-	TRBV6-5	TRBJ2-7	CASRPRGSSYEQYF	TGTGCCAGCAGACCCAGGGGGAGCTCCTACGAGCAGTACTTC
-	-	TRBV7-8	TRBJ1-4	CASSLVAGAGWEKLFF	TGTGCCAGCAGCTTAGTTGCGGGGGCGGGATGGGAAAAACTGTTTTTT
TRBD1	medium-sized	TRBV7-3	TRBJ1-1	CASSLTQGSPEAFF	TGTGCCAGCAGCCTAACACAGGGGTCCCCTGAAGCTTTCTTT
-	-	TRBV28	TRBJ2-1	CASSYWLAGEQFF	TGTGCCAGCAGTTATTGGCTGGCGGGGGAGCAGTTCTTC
-	-	TRBV28	TRBJ1-4	CASSSLPRGRDEKLFF	TGTGCCAGCAGTTCCCTCCCCAGGGGTAGGGATGAAAAACTGTTTTTT
TRBD2	-	TRBV4-3	TRBJ2-1	CASSPTGAGGPLDEQFF	TGCGCCAGCAGCCCAACGGGCGCGGGAGGGCCCTTGGATGAGCAGTTCTTC
-	-	TRBV29-1	TRBJ1-5	CSVRLAGSNQPQHF	TGCAGCGTACGACTAGCTGGGAGCAATCAGCCCCAGCATTTT
-	-	TRBV29-1	TRBJ2-7	CSAEGDSYEQYF	TGCAGCGCCGAGGGGGATTCCTACGAGCAGTACTTC
-	-	TRBV10-2	TRBJ1-3	CASSLVAPGNTIYF	TGCGCCAGCAGCCTAGTTGCACCGGGAAACACCATATATTTT
-	-	TRBV5-6	TRBJ1-3	CASSDYGSSGNTIYF	TGTGCCAGCAGCGACTATGGGAGCTCTGGAAACACCATATATTTT
-	-	TRBV30	TRBJ1-6	CAWSAGQFSPLHF	TGTGCCTGGAGTGCAGGGCAGTTTTCCCCCCTCCACTTT
TRBD1	-	TRBV10-3	TRBJ1-1	CATRTGITEAFF	TGTGCCACAAGGACAGGGATCACTGAAGCTTTCTTT
TRBD1	-	TRBV4-1	TRBJ2-2	CASSPGQGRDTGELFF	TGCGCCAGCAGCCCGGGACAGGGCCGTGACACCGGGGAGCTGTTTTTT
-	-	TRBV30	TRBJ2-1	CAWSGGRNEQFF	TGTGCCTGGAGTGGAGGCCGGAATGAGCAGTTCTTC
TRBD1	-	TRBV6-5	TRBJ1-1	CASSTDRATEAFF	TGTGCCAGCAGTACAGACAGGGCCACTGAAGCTTTCTTT
-	few	TRBV10-2	TRBJ1-2	CASADTGPDYGYTF	TGCGCCAGCGCTGACACAGGGCCCGATTATGGCTACACCTTC
TRBD1	-	TRBV13	TRBJ1-3	CASSTPQGAGNTIYF	TGTGCCAGCAGCACTCCACAGGGGGCAGGAAACACCATATATTTT
-	few	TRBV7-5	TRBJ1-5	CVRSPRQSPNQPQHF	TGTGTCAGAAGCCCCAGACAGAGCCCCAATCAGCCCCAGCATTTT
-	-	TRBV10-3	TRBJ2-5	CAISESAGSIGTQYF	TGTGCCATCAGTGAGTCGGCGGGGTCCATAGGGACCCAGTACTTC
TRBD1	few	TRBV5-4	TRBJ1-2	CASSLLRGRANYGYTF	TGTGCCAGCAGCTTGTTGAGGGGGCGAGCCAACTATGGCTACACCTTC
-	few	TRBV18	TRBJ1-5	CASSATGNQPQHF	TGTGCCAGCTCAGCAACCGGTAATCAGCCCCAGCATTTT
TRBD2	-	TRBV12-5	TRBJ2-5	CASGLGTGGQETQYF	TGTGCTAGTGGTTTGGGCACGGGGGGCCAAGAGACCCAGTACTTC
TRBD2	-	TRBV18	TRBJ2-3	CASSPPTSGGADTQYF	TGTGCCAGCTCACCACCGACTAGCGGGGGTGCAGATACGCAGTATTTT
-	-	TRBV6-5	TRBJ1-4	CASSYSRQANEKLFF	TGTGCCAGCAGTTACTCCCGGCAGGCCAATGAAAAACTGTTTTTT
TRBD1	-	TRBV5-4	TRBJ2-3	CASLRRGQGRTDTQYF	TGTGCCAGCCTTCGGAGGGGACAGGGGCGCACAGATACGCAGTATTTT
TRBD2	-	TRBV5-1	TRBJ2-7	CASSLDPSGYEQYF	TGCGCCAGCAGCTTAGACCCTAGCGGCTACGAGCAGTACTTC
TRBD2	-	TRBV29-1	TRBJ2-3	CSVDAGESTDTQYF	TGCAGCGTTGATGCGGGGGAGAGCACAGATACGCAGTATTTT
TRBD2	few	TRBV4-1	TRBJ2-1	CASSPLGLAGVKEQFF	TGCGCCAGCAGCCCCCTAGGACTAGCGGGAGTAAAAGAGCAGTTCTTC
-	-	TRBV7-2	TRBJ1-2	CASSSRDNYGYTF	TGTGCCAGCAGCTCCAGGGATAACTATGGCTACACCTTC
TRBD1	-	TRBV6-1	TRBJ1-5	CASSEALSGQGAGPQHF	TGTGCCAGCAGTGAAGCGCTAAGCGGACAGGGGGCTGGGCCCCAGCATTTT